This T cell receptor beta chain was captured by sequencing in a study of cytomegalovirus exposure and HLA in healthy donors. A few counts support this clone. 60 Vbeta and 13 Jbeta primers were used in PCR. The protocol was immunoSEQ multiplex PCR, while the TCRdb copy is restricted to in-frame clones and leaves out a portion. The sample has 150,000 to 200,000 clones, about 75% seen once; the top ten hold about an eighth. The length of the CDR3 is 14 residues. Between the trimmed V and J ends, which lost 3 bases and 1 base, there was a span of 10 bases. Germline assignment: CDR1 SGHRS and CDR2 YFSETQ. This TCR was recovered from a man aged 50 or older in good health and CMV-seropositive. This chain links TRBV5-1 with TRBJ1-1, with D unclear. Sequences were obtained from PBMCs. This CDR3 reads CASSSTQANTEAFF. DNA for the CDR3: TGCGCCAGCAGCTCGACCCAGGCGAACACTGAAGCTTTCTTT. The complete variable domain, with remaining parts taken from reference TRBV5-1 and TRBJ1-1, reads KAGVTQTPRYLIKTRGQQVTLSCSPISGHRSVSWYQQTPGQGLQFLFEYFSETQRNKGNFPGRFSGRQFSNSRSEMNVSTLELGDSALYLCASSSTQANTEAFFGQGTRLTVV.